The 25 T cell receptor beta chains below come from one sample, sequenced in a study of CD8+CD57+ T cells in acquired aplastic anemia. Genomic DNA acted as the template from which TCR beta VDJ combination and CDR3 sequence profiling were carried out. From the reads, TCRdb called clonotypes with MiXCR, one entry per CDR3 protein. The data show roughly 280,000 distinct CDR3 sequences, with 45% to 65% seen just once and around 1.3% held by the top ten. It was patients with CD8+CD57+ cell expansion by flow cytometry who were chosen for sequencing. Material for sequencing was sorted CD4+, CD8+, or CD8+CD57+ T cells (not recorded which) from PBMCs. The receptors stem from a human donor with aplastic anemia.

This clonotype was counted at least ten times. CDR3 region: CASSSGGGAYNEQFF. CDR3 sequence (DNA): TGCGCCAGCAGTAGCGGGGGGGGCGCCTACAATGAGCAGTTCTTC. The gene calls are TRBV5-1 and TRBJ2-1, with TRBD2 matching 11 bases. V shed 5 bases and J 2 bases; nucleotides not matched to a gene: 3. This CDR3 has 15 residues. CDR1 is SGHRS, CDR2 YFSETQ, per germline.

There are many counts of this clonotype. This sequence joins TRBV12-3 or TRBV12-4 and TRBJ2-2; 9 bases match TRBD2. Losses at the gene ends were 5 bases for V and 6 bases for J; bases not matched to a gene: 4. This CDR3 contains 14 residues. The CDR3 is CASSPSGGPGELFF. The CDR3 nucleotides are TGTGCCAGCAGTCCAAGCGGGGGGCCCGGGGAGCTGTTTTTT.

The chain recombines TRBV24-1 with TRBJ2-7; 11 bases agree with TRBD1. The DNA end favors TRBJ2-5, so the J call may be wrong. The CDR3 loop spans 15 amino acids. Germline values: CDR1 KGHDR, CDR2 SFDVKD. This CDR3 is CATSDPGQGAETQYF. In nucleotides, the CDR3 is TGTGCCACCAGTGATCCTGGACAGGGGGCTGAGACCCAGTACTTC.

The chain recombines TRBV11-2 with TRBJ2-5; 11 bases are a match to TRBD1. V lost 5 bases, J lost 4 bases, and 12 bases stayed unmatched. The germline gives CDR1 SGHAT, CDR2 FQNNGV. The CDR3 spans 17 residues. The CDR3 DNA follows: TGTGCCAGCAGCCCGGGGACAGGGGGGCTTACCAGAGAGACCCAGTACTTC. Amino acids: CASSPGTGGLTRETQYF.

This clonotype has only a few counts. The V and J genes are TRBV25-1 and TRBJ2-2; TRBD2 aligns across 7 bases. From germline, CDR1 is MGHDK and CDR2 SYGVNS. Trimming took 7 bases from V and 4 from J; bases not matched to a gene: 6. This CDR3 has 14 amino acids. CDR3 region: CASTWGGGTGELFF. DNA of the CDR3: TGTGCCAGCACGTGGGGGGGGGGCACCGGGGAGCTGTTTTTT.

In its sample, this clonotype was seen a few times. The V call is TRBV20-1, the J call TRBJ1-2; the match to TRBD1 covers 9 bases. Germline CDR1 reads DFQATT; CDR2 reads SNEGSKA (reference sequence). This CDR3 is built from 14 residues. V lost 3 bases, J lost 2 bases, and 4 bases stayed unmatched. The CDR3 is CSASPGQGNYGYTF. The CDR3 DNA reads TGCAGTGCTAGTCCGGGACAGGGAAACTATGGCTACACCTTC.

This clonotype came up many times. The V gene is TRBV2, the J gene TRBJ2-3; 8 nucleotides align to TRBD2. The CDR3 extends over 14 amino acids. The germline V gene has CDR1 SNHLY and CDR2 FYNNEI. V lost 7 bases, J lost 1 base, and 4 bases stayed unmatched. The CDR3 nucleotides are TGTGCCAGCACCTCGGGGGGGGGCACAGATACGCAGTATTTT. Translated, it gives CASTSGGGTDTQYF.

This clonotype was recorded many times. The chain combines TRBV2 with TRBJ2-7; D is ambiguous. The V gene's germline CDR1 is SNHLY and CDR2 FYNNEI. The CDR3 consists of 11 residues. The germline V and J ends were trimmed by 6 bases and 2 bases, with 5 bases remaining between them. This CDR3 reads CASRNAYEQYF. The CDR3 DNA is TGTGCCAGCAGGAACGCCTACGAGCAGTACTTC.

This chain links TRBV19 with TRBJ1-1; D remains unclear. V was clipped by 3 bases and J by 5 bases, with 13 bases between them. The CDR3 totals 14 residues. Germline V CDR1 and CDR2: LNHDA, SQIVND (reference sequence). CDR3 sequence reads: CASSMPGETTEAFF. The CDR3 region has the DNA TGTGCCAGTAGTATGCCCGGGGAAACAACTGAAGCTTTCTTT.

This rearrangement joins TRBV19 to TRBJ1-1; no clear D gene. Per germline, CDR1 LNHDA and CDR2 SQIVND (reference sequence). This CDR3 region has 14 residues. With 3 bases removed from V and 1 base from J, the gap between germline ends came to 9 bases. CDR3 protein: CASSMDGENTEAFF. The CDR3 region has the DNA TGTGCCAGTAGTATGGATGGGGAGAACACTGAAGCTTTCTTT.

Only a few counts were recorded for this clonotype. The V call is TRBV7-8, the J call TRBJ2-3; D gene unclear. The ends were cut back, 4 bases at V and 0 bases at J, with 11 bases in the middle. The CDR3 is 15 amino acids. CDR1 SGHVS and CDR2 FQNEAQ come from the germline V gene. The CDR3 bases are TGTGCCAGCAGCTCACGGCCATTGAGCACAGATACGCAGTATTTT. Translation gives CASSSRPLSTDTQYF.

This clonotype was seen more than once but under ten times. The CDR3 DNA follows: TGTGCCAGCAGTGAGGTGTGGTCACCCCTCCACTTT. The encoded protein is CASSEVWSPLHF. The rearrangement links TRBV25-1 to TRBJ1-6; D gene ambiguous. V lost 3 bases to trimming and J lost 10 bases, with 7 bases between them. The CDR3 length is 12 residues. The germline V gene has CDR1 MGHDK and CDR2 SYGVNS.

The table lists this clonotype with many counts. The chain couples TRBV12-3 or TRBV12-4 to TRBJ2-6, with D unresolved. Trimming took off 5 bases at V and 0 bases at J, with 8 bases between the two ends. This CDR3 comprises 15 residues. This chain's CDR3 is CASSLTYSGANVLTF. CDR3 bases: TGTGCCAGCAGTCTAACTTACTCTGGGGCCAACGTCCTGACTTTC.

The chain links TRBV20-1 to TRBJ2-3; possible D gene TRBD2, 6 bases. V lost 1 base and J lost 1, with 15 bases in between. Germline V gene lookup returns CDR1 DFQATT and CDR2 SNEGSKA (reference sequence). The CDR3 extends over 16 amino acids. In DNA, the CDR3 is TGCAGTGCTAGAGTGAATCGGGGCGGGGGCACAGATACGCAGTATTTT. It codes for CSARVNRGGGTDTQYF.

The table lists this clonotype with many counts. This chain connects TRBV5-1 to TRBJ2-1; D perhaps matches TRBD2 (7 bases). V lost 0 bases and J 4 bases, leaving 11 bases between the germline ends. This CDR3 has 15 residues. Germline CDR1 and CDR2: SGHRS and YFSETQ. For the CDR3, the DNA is TGCGCCAGCAGCTTGGCTAGCGGACAGTACAATGAGCAGTTCTTC. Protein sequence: CASSLASGQYNEQFF.

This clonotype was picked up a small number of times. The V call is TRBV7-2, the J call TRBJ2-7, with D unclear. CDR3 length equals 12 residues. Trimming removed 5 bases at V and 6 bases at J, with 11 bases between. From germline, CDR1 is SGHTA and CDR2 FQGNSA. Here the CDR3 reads CASSLDNREQYF. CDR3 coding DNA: TGTGCCAGCAGCCTAGACAACCGCGAGCAGTACTTC. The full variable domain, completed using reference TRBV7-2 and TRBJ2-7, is GAGVSQSPSNKVTEKGKDVELRCDPISGHTALYWYRQSLGQGLEFLIYFQGNSAPDKSGLPSDRFSAERTGGSVSTLTIQRTQQEDSAVYLCASSLDNREQYFGPGTRLTVT.

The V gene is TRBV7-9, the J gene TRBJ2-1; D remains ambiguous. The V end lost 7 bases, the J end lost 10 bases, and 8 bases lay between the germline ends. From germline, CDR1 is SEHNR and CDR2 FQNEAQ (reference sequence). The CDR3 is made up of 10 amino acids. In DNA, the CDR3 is TGTGCCAGCACGGGCAGCGAGCAGTTCTTC. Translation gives CASTGSEQFF.

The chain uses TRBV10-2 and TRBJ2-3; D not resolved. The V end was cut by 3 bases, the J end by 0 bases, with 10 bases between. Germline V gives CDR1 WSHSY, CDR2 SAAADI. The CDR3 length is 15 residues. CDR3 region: CASSDLAVSTDTQYF. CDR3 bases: TGCGCCAGCAGTGATTTGGCTGTGAGCACAGATACGCAGTATTTT.

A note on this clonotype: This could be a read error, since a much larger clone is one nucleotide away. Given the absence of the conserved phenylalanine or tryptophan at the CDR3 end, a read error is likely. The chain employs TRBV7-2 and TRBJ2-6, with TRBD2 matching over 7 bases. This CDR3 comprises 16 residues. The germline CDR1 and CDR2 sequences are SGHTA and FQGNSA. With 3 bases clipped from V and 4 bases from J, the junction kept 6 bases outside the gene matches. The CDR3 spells CASSLAGGTGANVLTL. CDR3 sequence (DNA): TGTGCCAGCAGCTTGGCCGGGGGGACCGGGGCCAACGTCCTGACTCTC.

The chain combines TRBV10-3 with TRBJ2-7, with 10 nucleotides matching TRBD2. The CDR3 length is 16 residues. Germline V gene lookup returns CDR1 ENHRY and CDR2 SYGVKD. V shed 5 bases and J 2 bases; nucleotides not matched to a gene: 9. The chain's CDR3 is CAISREGTSEPYEQYF. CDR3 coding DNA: TGTGCCATCAGTAGGGAAGGGACTAGCGAACCCTACGAGCAGTACTTC.

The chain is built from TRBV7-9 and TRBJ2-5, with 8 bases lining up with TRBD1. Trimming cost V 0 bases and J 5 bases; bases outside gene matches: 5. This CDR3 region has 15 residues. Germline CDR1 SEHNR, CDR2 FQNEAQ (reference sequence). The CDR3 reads CASSLATTGEETQYF. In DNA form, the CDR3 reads TGTGCCAGCAGCTTAGCAACGACAGGGGAGGAGACCCAGTACTTC.

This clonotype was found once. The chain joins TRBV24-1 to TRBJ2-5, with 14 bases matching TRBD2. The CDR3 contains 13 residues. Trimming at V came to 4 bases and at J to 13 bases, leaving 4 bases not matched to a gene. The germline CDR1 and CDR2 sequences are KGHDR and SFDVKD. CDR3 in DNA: TGTGCCACCAGTGACCGGACTAGCGGGGGGCCGTACTTC. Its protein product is CATSDRTSGGPYF.

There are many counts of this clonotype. The CDR3 region is CASSPSGSRTEAFF. CDR3 DNA: TGTGCCAGCAGCCCCTCAGGGAGTCGCACTGAAGCTTTCTTT. The chain recombines TRBV3-1 with TRBJ1-1; D possibly corresponds to TRBD1 (5 bases). CDR3 size: 14 residues. V was trimmed by 4 bases and J by 4 bases, leaving 13 bases between them. CDR1 and CDR2 (germline): LGHDT, YNNKEL (reference sequence).

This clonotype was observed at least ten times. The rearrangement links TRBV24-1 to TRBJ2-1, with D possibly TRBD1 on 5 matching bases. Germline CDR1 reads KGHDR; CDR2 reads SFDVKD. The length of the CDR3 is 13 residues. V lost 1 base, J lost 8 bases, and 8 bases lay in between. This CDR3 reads CATSDFGRDEQFF. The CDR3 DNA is TGTGCCACCAGTGATTTCGGCAGGGATGAGCAGTTCTTC.

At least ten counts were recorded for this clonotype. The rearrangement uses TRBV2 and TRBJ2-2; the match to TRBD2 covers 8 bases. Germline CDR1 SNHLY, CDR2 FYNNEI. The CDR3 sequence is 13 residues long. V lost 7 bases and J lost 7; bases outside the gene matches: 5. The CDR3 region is CASNSGANGELFF. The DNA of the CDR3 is TGTGCCAGCAATAGCGGGGCTAACGGGGAGCTGTTTTTT.